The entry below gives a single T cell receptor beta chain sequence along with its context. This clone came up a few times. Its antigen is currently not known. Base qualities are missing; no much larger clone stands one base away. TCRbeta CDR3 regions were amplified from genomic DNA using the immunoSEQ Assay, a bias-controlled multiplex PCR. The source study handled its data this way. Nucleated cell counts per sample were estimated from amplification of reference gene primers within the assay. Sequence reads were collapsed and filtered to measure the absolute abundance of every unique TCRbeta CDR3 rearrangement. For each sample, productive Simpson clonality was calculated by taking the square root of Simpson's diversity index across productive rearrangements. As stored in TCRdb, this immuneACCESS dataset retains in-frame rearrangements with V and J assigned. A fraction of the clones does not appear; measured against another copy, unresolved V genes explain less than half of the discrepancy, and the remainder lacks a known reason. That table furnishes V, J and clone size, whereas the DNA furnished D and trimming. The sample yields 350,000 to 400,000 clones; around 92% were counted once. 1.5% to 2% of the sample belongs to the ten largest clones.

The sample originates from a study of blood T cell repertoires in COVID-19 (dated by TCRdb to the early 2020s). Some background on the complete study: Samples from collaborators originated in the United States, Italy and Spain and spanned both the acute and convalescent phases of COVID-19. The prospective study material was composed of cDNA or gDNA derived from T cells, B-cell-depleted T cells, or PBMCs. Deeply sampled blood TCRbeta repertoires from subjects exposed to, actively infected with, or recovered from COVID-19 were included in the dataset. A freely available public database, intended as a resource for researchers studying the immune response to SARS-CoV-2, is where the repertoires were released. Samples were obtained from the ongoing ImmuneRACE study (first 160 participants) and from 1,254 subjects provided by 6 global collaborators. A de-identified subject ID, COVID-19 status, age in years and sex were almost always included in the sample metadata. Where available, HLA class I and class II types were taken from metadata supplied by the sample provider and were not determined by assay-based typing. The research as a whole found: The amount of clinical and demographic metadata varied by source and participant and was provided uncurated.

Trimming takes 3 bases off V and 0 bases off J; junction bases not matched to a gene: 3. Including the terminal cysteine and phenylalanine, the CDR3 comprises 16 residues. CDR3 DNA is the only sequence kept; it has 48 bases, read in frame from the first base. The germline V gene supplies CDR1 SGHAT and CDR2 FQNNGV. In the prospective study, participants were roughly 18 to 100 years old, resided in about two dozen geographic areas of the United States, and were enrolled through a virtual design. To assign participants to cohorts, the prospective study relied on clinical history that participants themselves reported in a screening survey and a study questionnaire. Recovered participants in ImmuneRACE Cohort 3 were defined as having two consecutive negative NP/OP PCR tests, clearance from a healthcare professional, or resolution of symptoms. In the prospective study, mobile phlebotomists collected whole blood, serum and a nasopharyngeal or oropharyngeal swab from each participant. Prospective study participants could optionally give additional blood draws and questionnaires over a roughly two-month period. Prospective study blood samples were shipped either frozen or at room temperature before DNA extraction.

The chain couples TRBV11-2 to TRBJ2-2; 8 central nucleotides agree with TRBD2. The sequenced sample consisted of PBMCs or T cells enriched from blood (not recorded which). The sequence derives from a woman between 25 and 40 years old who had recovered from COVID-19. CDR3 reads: CASSFYSGANTGELFF. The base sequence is TGTGCCAGCAGCTTCTATAGCGGGGCGAACACCGGGGAGCTGTTTTTT. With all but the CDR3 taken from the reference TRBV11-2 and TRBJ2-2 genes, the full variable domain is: EAGVAQSPRYKIIEKRQSVAFWCNPISGHATLYWYQQILGQGPKLLIQFQNNGVVDDSQLPKDRFSAERLKGVDSTLKIQPAKLEDSAVYLCASSFYSGANTGELFFGEGSRLTVL.